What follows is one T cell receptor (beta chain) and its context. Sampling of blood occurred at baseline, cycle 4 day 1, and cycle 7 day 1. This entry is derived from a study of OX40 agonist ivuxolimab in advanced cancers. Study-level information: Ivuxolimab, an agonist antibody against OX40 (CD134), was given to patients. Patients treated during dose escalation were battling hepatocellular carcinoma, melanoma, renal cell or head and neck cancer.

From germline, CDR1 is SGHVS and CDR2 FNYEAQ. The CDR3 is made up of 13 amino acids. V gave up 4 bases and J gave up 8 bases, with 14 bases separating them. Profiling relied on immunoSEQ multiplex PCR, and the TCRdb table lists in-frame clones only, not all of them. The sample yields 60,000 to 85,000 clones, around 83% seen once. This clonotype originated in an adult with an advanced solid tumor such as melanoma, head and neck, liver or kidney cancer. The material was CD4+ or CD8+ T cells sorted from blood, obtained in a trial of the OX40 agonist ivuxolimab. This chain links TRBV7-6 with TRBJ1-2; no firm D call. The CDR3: CASSSDPEFGYTF. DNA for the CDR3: TGTGCCAGCAGCTCGGACCCTGAGTTCGGCTACACCTTC.